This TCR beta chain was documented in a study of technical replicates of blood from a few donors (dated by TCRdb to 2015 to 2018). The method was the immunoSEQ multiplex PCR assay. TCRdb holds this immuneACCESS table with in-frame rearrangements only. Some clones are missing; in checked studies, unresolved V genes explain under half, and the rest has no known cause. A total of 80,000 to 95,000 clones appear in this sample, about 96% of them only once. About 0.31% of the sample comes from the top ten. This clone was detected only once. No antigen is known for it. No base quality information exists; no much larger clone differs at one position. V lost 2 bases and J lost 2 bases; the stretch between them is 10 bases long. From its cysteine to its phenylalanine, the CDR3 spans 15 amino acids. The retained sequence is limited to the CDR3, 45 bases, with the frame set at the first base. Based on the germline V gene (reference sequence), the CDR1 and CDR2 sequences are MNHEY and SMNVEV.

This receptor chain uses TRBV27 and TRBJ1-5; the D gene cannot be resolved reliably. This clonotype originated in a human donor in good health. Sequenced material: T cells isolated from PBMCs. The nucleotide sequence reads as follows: TGTGCCAGCAGTTTAAGCGGCGCGCGCAATCAGCCCCAGCATTTT. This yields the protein CASSLSGARNQPQHF.